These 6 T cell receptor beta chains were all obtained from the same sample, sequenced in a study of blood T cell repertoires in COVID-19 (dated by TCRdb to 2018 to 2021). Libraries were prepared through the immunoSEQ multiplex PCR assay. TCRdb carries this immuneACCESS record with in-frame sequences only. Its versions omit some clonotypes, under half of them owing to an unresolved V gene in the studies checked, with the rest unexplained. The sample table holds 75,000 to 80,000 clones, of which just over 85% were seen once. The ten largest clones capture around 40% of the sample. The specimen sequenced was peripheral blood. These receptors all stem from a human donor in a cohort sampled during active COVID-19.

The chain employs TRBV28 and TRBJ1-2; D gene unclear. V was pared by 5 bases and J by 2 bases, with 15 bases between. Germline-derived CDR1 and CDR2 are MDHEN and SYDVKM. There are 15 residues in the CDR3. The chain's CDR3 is CASSREGLPNYGYTF. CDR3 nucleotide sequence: TGTGCCAGCAGTAGGGAGGGTCTACCGAACTATGGCTACACCTTC.

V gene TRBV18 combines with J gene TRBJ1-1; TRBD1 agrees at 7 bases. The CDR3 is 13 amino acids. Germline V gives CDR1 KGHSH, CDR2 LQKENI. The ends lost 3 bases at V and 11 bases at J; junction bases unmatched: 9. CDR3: CASSPQDRVMAFF. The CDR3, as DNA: TGTGCCAGCTCACCCCAAGACAGGGTAATGGCTTTCTTT.

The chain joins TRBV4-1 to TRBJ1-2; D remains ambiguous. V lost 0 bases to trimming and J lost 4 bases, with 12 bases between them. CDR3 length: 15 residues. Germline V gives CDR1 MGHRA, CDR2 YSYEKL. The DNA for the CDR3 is TGCGCCAGCAGCCAAGAGATGCGGCCGAGCTATGGCTACACCTTC. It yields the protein CASSQEMRPSYGYTF.

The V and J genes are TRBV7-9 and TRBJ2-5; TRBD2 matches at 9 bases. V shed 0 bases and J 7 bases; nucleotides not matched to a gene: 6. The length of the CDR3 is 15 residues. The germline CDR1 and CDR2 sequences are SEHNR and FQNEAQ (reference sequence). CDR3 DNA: TGTGCCAGCAGCTTAGCGAGCGGGGGGTTCGGGACCCAGTACTTC. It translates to CASSLASGGFGTQYF.

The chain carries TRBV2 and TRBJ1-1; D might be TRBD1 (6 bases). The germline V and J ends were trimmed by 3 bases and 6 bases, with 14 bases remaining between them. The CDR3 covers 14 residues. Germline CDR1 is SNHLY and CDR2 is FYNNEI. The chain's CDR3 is CASSDRTAHAEAFF. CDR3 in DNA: TGTGCCAGCAGTGATCGGACAGCACACGCTGAAGCTTTCTTT.

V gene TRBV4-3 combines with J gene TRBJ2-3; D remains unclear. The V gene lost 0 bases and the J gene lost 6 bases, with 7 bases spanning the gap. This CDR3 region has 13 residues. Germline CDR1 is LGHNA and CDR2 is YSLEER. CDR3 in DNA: TGCGCCAGCAGCCAAGATATCTTGGATACGCAGTATTTT. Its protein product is CASSQDILDTQYF.